What follows is one TCR beta chain and its context. What it binds is unknown. The record originates from a study of high-grade serous ovarian cancer treatment subgroups. On the study more broadly: Mean per sample: around 14,000 reads, some 8,100 unique TCR beta rearrangements. The study, taken as a whole, reports: Tumors within one patient showed repertoire similarity of roughly 0.11 to 0.8. Bulk tumor TCR sequencing gave no spatial information. Clonal relatedness tracked neoantigen level, and by trend copy number and mutation load.

Using immunoSEQ multiplex PCR, the repertoire was profiled, and TCRdb retains in-frame clones only, with some absent. This table holds roughly 15,000 clones, 70% to 90% found once. This CDR3 is 15 amino acids long. V was pared by 3 bases and J by 4 bases, with 4 bases of the junction left unmatched. The germline V gene encodes CDR1 LNHDA and CDR2 SQIVND (reference sequence). The tumor samples were collected prior to definitive surgery or chemotherapy. The rearrangement joins TRBV19 to TRBJ1-5; 9 bases match TRBD1. The sample consisted of tumor tissue. The sequence derives from a human donor with high-grade serous ovarian cancer. The DNA of the CDR3 is TGTGCCAGTAGTATCACCGGGACAGGGAATCAGCCCCAGCATTTT. This encodes CASSITGTGNQPQHF.